This is a list of T cell receptor beta chains from one sample in a study of OX40 agonist ivuxolimab in advanced cancers. Repertoires were generated with immunoSEQ multiplex PCR, while TCRdb's copy carries only in-frame clones and drops some. The table records 55,000 to 80,000 clones, about 88% of them present only once. The sample here was CD4+ or CD8+ T cells sorted from blood, taken in a trial of the OX40 agonist ivuxolimab. The receptors were sampled from an adult with an advanced solid tumor such as melanoma, head and neck, liver or kidney cancer. The CDR3 runs from the conserved cysteine through the conserved F or W. A D gene is named only where the DNA matches it firmly. Only some rows state a clone size, as once, few, many or a class for expanded clones.

J | V | D | size | DNA | CDR3
TRBJ2-7 | TRBV2 | . | . | TGTGCCAGCAGTCTGGAGCGTGGGGAGCAGTACTTC | CASSLERGEQYF
TRBJ2-4 | TRBV6-1 | TRBD1 | . | TGTGCCAGCAGTGAAAGGCCGGGACAGAAAAACATTCAGTACTTC | CASSERPGQKNIQYF
TRBJ2-5 | TRBV10-3 | . | . | TGTGCCATCAGTGAGGTGGCAGGGTTGGGACAAGAGACCCAGTACTTC | CAISEVAGLGQETQYF
TRBJ2-5 | TRBV19 | . | . | TGTGCCAGTAGCCTACAGGGAGGGAGCCAAGAGACCCAGTACTTC | CASSLQGGSQETQYF
TRBJ2-2 | TRBV13 | . | once | TGTGCCAGCAGCTTAGACTCATATGTCCCGGTTGCGAACACCGGGGAGCTGTTTTTT | CASSLDSYVPVANTGELFF
TRBJ2-7 | TRBV27 | . | . | TGTGCCAGCAGTTTCTCGTCAGGGTACCACGAGCAGTACTTC | CASSFSSGYHEQYF
TRBJ1-3 | TRBV11-2 | . | few | TGTGCCAGCAGCCCCGAATCCCTCTCTGGAAACACCATATATTTT | CASSPESLSGNTIYF
TRBJ1-3 | TRBV4-2 | . | . | TGTGCCAGCAGCCAAGATGACGGTTCTGGAAACACCATATATTTT | CASSQDDGSGNTIYF
TRBJ1-2 | TRBV25-1 | . | once | TGTGCCAGCAGCGGCCAGCAGGTAGGCGGCTACACCTTC | CASSGQQVGGYTF
TRBJ2-2 | TRBV4-1 | TRBD2 | . | TGCGCCAGCAGCCAAGTACGGGGGACTAGCGGGAGAGGCACCGGGGAGCTGTTTTTT | CASSQVRGTSGRGTGELFF
TRBJ2-7 | TRBV12-2 | . | . | TGTGCAAGTCGCTTGGGCAGGTTCTCCTACGAGCAGTACTTC | CASRLGRFSYEQYF
TRBJ2-2 | TRBV27 | TRBD1 | once | TGTGCCAGCCAGGACAGGGGTGGGGCCGGGGAGCTGTTTTTT | CASQDRGGAGELFF
TRBJ1-2 | TRBV6-5 | . | . | TGTGCCAGCAGTTACTCGTTATCCCATGTTGAATATGGCTACACCTTC | CASSYSLSHVEYGYTF
TRBJ2-7 | TRBV18 | TRBD1 | . | TGTGCCAGCTCAGCCCTGGGACAGGGAAGCTACGAGCAGTACTTC | CASSALGQGSYEQYF
TRBJ1-6 | TRBV27 | TRBD1 | once | TGTGCCAGCAGATCACAGGGGGCCGGGTCACCCCTCCACTTT | CASRSQGAGSPLHF
TRBJ2-7 | TRBV29-1 | TRBD1 | . | TGCAGCGTTGAAGATCTGGTGACAGGGACCTACGAGCAGTACTTC | CSVEDLVTGTYEQYF